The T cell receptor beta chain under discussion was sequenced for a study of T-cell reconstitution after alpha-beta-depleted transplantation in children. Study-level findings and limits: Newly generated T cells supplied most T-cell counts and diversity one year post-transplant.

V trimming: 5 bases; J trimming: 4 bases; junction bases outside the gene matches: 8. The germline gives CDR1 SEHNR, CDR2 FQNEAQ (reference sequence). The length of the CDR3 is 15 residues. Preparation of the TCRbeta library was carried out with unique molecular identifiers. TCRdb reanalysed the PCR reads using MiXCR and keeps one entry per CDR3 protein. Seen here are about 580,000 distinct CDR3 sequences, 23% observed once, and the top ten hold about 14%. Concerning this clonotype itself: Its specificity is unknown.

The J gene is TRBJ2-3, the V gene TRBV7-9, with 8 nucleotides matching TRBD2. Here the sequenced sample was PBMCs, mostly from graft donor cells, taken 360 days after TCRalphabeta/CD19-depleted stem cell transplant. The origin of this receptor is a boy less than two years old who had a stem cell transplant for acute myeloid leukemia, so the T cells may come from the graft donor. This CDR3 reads CASSPKRGWPDTQYF. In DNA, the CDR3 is TGTGCCAGCAGCCCTAAGCGGGGGTGGCCAGATACGCAGTATTTT.